Each of the 5 T cell receptor beta chains below was sequenced from the same sample in a study of blood T cell repertoires in COVID-19. Repertoires were generated with immunoSEQ multiplex PCR, while TCRdb's copy carries only in-frame clones and drops some. The sample lists roughly 230,000 clones, around 88% occurring once. The specimen was peripheral blood. Receptors originate from a man between 40 and 49 years old with active or convalescent COVID-19.

This clone has a handful of counts. This sequence joins TRBV4-2 and TRBJ2-3, with 11 bases identical to TRBD2. This CDR3 comprises 17 residues. V shed 0 bases, J shed 3 bases, and the junction held 5 bases outside the gene matches. The germline CDR1 and CDR2 sequences are LGHNA and YNFKEQ. In DNA, the CDR3 is TGTGCCAGCAGCCAAGATCCTAGGACTAGCGGGACAGATACGCAGTATTTT. Its translation: CASSQDPRTSGTDTQYF.

The J gene is TRBJ2-6, the V gene TRBV19; D not certain. The ends were cut back, 7 bases at V and 3 bases at J, with 19 bases in the middle. From germline, CDR1 is LNHDA and CDR2 SQIVND (reference sequence). This CDR3 contains 17 residues. In DNA form, the CDR3 reads TGTGCCAGTATTACGAGACTGCCAATGGGTGGGGCCAACGTCCTGACTTTC. This sequence encodes CASITRLPMGGANVLTF. Drawing the rest from reference TRBV19 and TRBJ2-6, the complete variable domain is DGGITQSPKYLFRKEGQNVTLSCEQNLNHDAMYWYRQDPGQGLRLIYYSQIVNDFQKGDIAEGYSVSREKKESFPLTVTSAQKNPTAFYLCASITRLPMGGANVLTFGAGSRLTVL.

The rearrangement uses TRBV29-1 and TRBJ1-6; 7 bases line up with TRBD1. Germline CDR1 and CDR2: SQVTM and ANQGSEA. After removal of 7 bases from V and 6 bases from J, the junction contained 6 bases not matched to a gene. The CDR3 contains 13 residues. This CDR3 is CSARDSSNSPLHF. Here the CDR3 DNA reads TGCAGCGCTCGGGACAGCTCTAATTCACCCCTCCACTTT.

CDR3 protein: CSTQWRAREAFF. Here the CDR3 DNA reads TGCAGCACCCAATGGAGGGCGAGGGAAGCTTTCTTT. This chain joins TRBV29-1 and TRBJ1-1; D is unresolved. The CDR3 loop spans 12 amino acids. The germline gives CDR1 SQVTM, CDR2 ANQGSEA. V lost 8 bases to trimming and J lost 8 bases, with 18 bases between them.

This clone was observed a few times. V and J are TRBV5-1 and TRBJ2-3, with 8 bases lining up with TRBD2. Germline CDR1 is SGHRS and CDR2 is YFSETQ. V lost 3 bases to trimming and J lost 4 bases; unmatched junction nucleotides: 7. This CDR3 contains 15 residues. DNA of the CDR3: TGCGCCAGCAGCTCCGGAGCGGGAGTATCAGATACGCAGTATTTT. It specifies CASSSGAGVSDTQYF.